Below, 15 T cell receptor beta chains from the same sample are listed, as sequenced in a study of cytomegalovirus exposure and HLA in healthy donors. The primer mix had 60 Vbeta and 13 Jbeta primers. The repertoire was sequenced with immunoSEQ multiplex PCR; TCRdb's copy has only in-frame clones and lacks some. In the table there are under 300,000 clones, approximately 81% of which are singletons. The material sequenced was PBMCs. These receptors were obtained from a woman aged 60-75 years in good health and CMV-seropositive.

The J gene is TRBJ2-6, the V gene TRBV12-5, with D maybe TRBD1 (6 bases). Germline lookup yields CDR1 LGHNT and CDR2 FRNRAP. The CDR3 runs to 17 residues. V was pared by 2 bases and J by 0 bases, with 11 bases between. CDR3 sequence: CASGLPLGGSGANVLTF. The CDR3 region has the DNA TGTGCTAGTGGTTTGCCACTAGGGGGCTCTGGGGCCAACGTCCTGACTTTC.

As concerns this clone: The identical CDR3 is also encoded by other nucleotide sequences in the sample. V is TRBV6-1 and J is TRBJ2-2, with D tentatively TRBD2 (6 bases). Germline V CDR1 and CDR2: MNHNS, SASEGT. CDR3 length: 16 amino acids. The ends were cut back, 0 bases at V and 0 bases at J, with 8 bases in the middle. DNA for the CDR3: TGTGCCAGCAGTGAAGCTAGCGGCCCGAACACCGGGGAGCTGTTTTTT. Amino acid sequence: CASSEASGPNTGELFF.

In its sample, this clone was seen once. This sequence joins TRBV10-3 and TRBJ2-1; D may be TRBD2 (6 bases). The germline V gene has CDR1 ENHRY and CDR2 SYGVKD. The V end lost 9 bases, the J end lost 4 bases, and 16 bases lay between the germline ends. This CDR3 has 14 amino acids. Written as DNA, the CDR3 is TGTGCCATGTCCGGGACTTCGAGTTACAATGAGCAGTTCTTC. Protein: CAMSGTSSYNEQFF.

This chain connects TRBV29-1 to TRBJ1-4, with TRBD1 identical over 9 bases. The CDR3 runs to 13 residues. Germline V gene lookup returns CDR1 SQVTM and CDR2 ANQGSEA. With V trimmed by 7 bases and J by 8 bases, 8 bases remained unmatched. Here the CDR3 DNA reads TGCAGCGGTAGCCGGGACAGGGCCGAAAAACTGTTTTTT. The encoded protein is CSGSRDRAEKLFF. Complete variable domain (other parts from reference TRBV29-1 and TRBJ1-4): SAVISQKPSRDICQRGTSLTIQCQVDSQVTMMFWYRQQPGQSLTLIATANQGSEATYESGFVIDKFPISRPNLTFSTLTVSNMSPEDSSIYLCSGSRDRAEKLFFGSGTQLSVL.

This clone was found a few times. The chain uses TRBV9 and TRBJ1-4, with a possible D match to TRBD1 (6 bases). Germline assignment: CDR1 SGDLS and CDR2 YYNGEE. V dropped 3 bases and J dropped 8 bases, with 11 bases sitting between them. The CDR3 covers 13 residues. The CDR3 region is CASSARGGEKLFF. The DNA of the CDR3 is TGTGCCAGCAGCGCCAGGGGTGGGGAAAAACTGTTTTTT. The entire variable domain, with the rest obtained from reference TRBV9 and TRBJ1-4, is as follows: DSGVTQTPKHLITATGQRVTLRCSPRSGDLSVYWYQQSLDQGLQFLIQYYNGEERAKGNILERFSAQQFPDLHSELNLSSLELGDSALYFCASSARGGEKLFFGSGTQLSVL.

The chain recombines TRBV11-2 with TRBJ1-1; D is perhaps TRBD1 (6 bases). The CDR3 covers 14 residues. The germline V gene has CDR1 SGHAT and CDR2 FQNNGV. With 2 bases removed from V and 1 base from J, the gap between germline ends came to 8 bases. CDR3 bases: TGTGCCAGCAGCTTATTCAGGGGGAACACTGAAGCTTTCTTT. It codes for CASSLFRGNTEAFF.

Regarding this clone: This sample includes further DNA sequences coding for the same CDR3. The chain recombines TRBV27 with TRBJ1-1, with TRBD1 matching 7 bases. Germline assignment: CDR1 MNHEY and CDR2 SMNVEV (reference sequence). With 5 bases clipped from V and 0 bases from J, the junction kept 3 bases outside the gene matches. The length of the CDR3 is 14 residues. Written as DNA, the CDR3 is TGTGCCAGCAGTCTGACAGGGTTGAACACTGAAGCTTTCTTT. Encoded protein: CASSLTGLNTEAFF.

The CDR3 DNA reads TGTGCCATCAGTGAGATAAACAGAGACACAGATACGCAGTATTTT. Residues: CAISEINRDTDTQYF. V gene TRBV10-3 combines with J gene TRBJ2-3; unclear D gene. Germline assignment: CDR1 ENHRY and CDR2 SYGVKD. V shed 2 bases and J shed 2 bases, with 11 bases lying between them. The CDR3 runs to 15 residues.

Details on this clone: Other DNA sequences in the same sample also yield this CDR3. This chain connects TRBV4-2 to TRBJ2-5, with D possibly matching TRBD2 (6 bases). Germline CDR1 is LGHNA and CDR2 is YNFKEQ. The CDR3 is 16 amino acids. V shed 1 base and J shed 2 bases, with 14 bases lying between them. This CDR3 reads CASSQGTSGTQETQYF. CDR3 nucleotide sequence: TGTGCCAGCAGCCAAGGGACCTCCGGGACTCAAGAGACCCAGTACTTC.

The V and J genes are TRBV30 and TRBJ2-3; no clear D gene. Trimming removed 0 bases from V and 7 bases from J, with 8 bases in between. The length of the CDR3 is 12 residues. Germline loops: CDR1 GTSNPN, CDR2 SVGIG (reference sequence). The CDR3 loop reads CAWSVRLNTQYF. CDR3 coding DNA: TGTGCCTGGAGTGTACGCCTAAATACGCAGTATTTT.

The chain is built from TRBV7-8 and TRBJ2-3; D is unresolved. The CDR3 totals 12 residues. Germline CDR1 reads SGHVS; CDR2 reads FQNEAQ. V was pared by 6 bases and J by 3 bases, with 7 bases between. CDR3 loop: CASSSRTDTQYF. The CDR3 bases are TGTGCCAGCAGTTCTCGGACAGATACGCAGTATTTT. Based on the CDR3 plus reference TRBV7-8 and TRBJ2-3, the full variable domain is GAGVSQSPRYKVAKRGQDVALRCDPISGHVSLFWYQQALGQGPEFLTYFQNEAQLDKSGLPSDRFFAERPEGSVSTLKIQRTQQEDSAVYLCASSSRTDTQYFGPGTRLTVL.

This CDR3 is CASREGVRDTEAFF. For the CDR3, the DNA is TGTGCCAGCAGGGAAGGGGTCCGGGACACTGAAGCTTTCTTT. V and J are TRBV28 and TRBJ1-1; a weak D match, TRBD1 (5 bases). There are 14 residues in the CDR3. The germline V gene has CDR1 MDHEN and CDR2 SYDVKM. V lost 6 bases, J lost 3 bases, and 14 bases lay in between.

The CDR3 nucleotides are TGTGCCAGCAGCTTGGCCGGGCAGGGGGAGGAAAAACTGTTTTTT. Translating it yields CASSLAGQGEEKLFF. The chain links TRBV5-4 to TRBJ1-4, with 7 bases that match TRBD1. The CDR3 extends over 15 amino acids. Unmatched junction bases numbered 7, after V lost 0 bases and J lost 8 bases. Germline assignment: CDR1 SGHNT and CDR2 YYREEE (reference sequence).

V and J are TRBV5-4 and TRBJ1-4, with a tentative D call TRBD1 (6 bases). Trimming left V 4 bases short and J 3 bases short, with 13 bases between. Per the germline V gene, CDR1 is SGHNT and CDR2 is YYREEE (reference sequence). The CDR3 contains 15 residues. CDR3 sequence reads: CASSQGGGSNEKLFF. CDR3 DNA sequence: TGTGCCAGCAGCCAGGGAGGGGGATCTAATGAAAAACTGTTTTTT.

This chain uses TRBV28 with TRBJ1-2; TRBD1 agrees at 8 bases. CDR1 and CDR2 (germline): MDHEN, SYDVKM. This CDR3 region has 15 residues. V was clipped by 7 bases and J by 2 bases; unmatched bases: 9. CDR3 bases: TGTGCCAGCAAGTCTGGACAGGGTCGCAACTATGGCTACACCTTC. Translated, it gives CASKSGQGRNYGYTF.